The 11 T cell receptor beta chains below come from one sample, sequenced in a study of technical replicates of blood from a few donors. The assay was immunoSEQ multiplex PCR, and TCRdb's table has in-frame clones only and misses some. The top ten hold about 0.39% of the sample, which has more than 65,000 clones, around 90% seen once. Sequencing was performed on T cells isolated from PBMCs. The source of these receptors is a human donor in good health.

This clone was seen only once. CDR3 sequence (DNA): TGTGCCAGCAGTATAACAGGGAACGGGGGCTACACCTTC. It specifies CASSITGNGGYTF. The rearrangement joins TRBV27 to TRBJ1-2; perhaps TRBD1 as D (6 bases). The CDR3 has 13 amino acids. The ends were cut back, 5 bases at V and 8 bases at J, with 15 bases in the middle. Germline loops: CDR1 MNHEY, CDR2 SMNVEV (reference sequence).

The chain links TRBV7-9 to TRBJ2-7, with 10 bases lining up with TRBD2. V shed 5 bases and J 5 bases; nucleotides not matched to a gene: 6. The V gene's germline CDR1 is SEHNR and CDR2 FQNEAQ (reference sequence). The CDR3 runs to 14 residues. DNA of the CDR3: TGTGCCAGCAGCCCTAGCGGGAGTTTCAACGAGCAGTACTTC. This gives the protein CASSPSGSFNEQYF.

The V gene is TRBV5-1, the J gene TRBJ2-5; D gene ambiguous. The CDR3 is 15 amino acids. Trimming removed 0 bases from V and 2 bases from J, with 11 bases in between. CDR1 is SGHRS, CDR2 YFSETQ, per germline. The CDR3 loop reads CASSLGAVLQETQYF. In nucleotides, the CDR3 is TGCGCCAGCAGCTTGGGGGCAGTTTTACAAGAGACCCAGTACTTC.

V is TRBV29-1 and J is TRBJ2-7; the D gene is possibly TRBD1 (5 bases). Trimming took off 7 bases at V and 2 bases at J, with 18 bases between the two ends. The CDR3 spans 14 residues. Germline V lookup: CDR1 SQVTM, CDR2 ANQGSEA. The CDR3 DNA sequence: TGCAGCGCCCAACCAGGGATCTCTACCTACGAGCAGTACTTC. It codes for CSAQPGISTYEQYF.

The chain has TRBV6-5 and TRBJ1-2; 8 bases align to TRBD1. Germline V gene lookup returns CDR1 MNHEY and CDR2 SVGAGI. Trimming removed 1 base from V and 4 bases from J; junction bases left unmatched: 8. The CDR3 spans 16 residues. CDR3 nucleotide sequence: TGTGCCAGCAGTTACTTACCGGGACAGGCATTCTATGGCTACACCTTC. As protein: CASSYLPGQAFYGYTF.

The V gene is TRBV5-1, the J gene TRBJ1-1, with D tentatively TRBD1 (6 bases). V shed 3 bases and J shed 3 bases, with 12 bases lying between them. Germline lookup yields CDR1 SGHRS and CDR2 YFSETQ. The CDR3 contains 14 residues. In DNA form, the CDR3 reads TGCGCCAGCAGCTGGACAGACGGGGACACTGAAGCTTTCTTT. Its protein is CASSWTDGDTEAFF.

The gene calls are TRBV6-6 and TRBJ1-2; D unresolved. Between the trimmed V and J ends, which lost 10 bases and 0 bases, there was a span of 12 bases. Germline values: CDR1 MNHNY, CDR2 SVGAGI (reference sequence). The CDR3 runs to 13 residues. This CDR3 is CAIYQGANYGYTF. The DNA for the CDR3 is TGTGCCATCTATCAAGGAGCTAACTATGGCTACACCTTC.

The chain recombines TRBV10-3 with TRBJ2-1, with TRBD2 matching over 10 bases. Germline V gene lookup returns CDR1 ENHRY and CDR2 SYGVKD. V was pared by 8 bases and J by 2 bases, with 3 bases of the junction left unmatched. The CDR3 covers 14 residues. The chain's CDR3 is CAIGGTSAYNEQFF. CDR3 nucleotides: TGTGCCATCGGGGGGACTAGCGCCTACAATGAGCAGTTCTTC.

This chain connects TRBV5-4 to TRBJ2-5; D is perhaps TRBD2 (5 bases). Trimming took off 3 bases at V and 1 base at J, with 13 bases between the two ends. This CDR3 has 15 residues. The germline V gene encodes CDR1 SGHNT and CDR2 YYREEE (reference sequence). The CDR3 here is CASSSSTSFQETQYF. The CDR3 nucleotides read TGTGCCAGCAGCTCCAGTACTAGTTTCCAAGAGACCCAGTACTTC.

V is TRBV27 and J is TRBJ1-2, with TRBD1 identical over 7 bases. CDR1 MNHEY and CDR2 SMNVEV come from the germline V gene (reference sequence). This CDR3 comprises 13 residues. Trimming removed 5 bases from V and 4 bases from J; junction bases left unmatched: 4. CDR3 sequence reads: CASSEQGIYGYTF. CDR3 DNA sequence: TGTGCCAGCAGTGAACAGGGGATCTATGGCTACACCTTC.

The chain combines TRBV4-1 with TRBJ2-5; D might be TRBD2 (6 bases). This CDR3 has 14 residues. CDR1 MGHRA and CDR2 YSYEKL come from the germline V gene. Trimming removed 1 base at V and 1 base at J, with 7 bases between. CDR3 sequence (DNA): TGCGCCAGCAGCCAAGGGACTATCCAAGAGACCCAGTACTTC. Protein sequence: CASSQGTIQETQYF.